The next 5 T cell receptor beta chains were all read from a single sample in a study of cytomegalovirus exposure and HLA in healthy donors. Repertoires were generated with immunoSEQ multiplex PCR, while TCRdb's copy carries only in-frame clones and drops some. The sample holds some 68,000 clones; over 95% are singletons and the top ten take approximately 2.5%. Sequenced: PBMCs. Receptors were obtained from a young man in good health and CMV-seronegative.

This chain joins TRBV14 and TRBJ2-5; possibly TRBD1 for D (6 bases). Trimming stripped 4 bases from V and 0 bases from J, with 9 bases between. Germline V gene lookup returns CDR1 SGHDN and CDR2 FVKESK. There are 14 residues in the CDR3. The CDR3 here is CASSPQGNQETQYF. The CDR3 DNA is TGTGCCAGCAGCCCACAGGGTAACCAAGAGACCCAGTACTTC. Based on the CDR3 plus reference TRBV14 and TRBJ2-5, the full variable domain is EAGVTQFPSHSVIEKGQTVTLRCDPISGHDNLYWYRRVMGKEIKFLLHFVKESKQDESGMPNNRFLAERTGGTYSTLKVQPAELEDSGVYFCASSPQGNQETQYFGPGTRLLVL.

The genes are TRBV4-1 and TRBJ2-7; TRBD2 might be the D (6 bases). The CDR3 loop spans 15 amino acids. Trimming took 1 base from V and 2 from J, leaving 12 bases between them. Germline V gene lookup returns CDR1 MGHRA and CDR2 YSYEKL. The CDR3 here is CASSQGLAKTYEQYF. DNA for the CDR3: TGCGCCAGCAGCCAAGGGCTAGCGAAAACCTACGAGCAGTACTTC.

This clone has only one observation. The chain carries TRBV7-9 and TRBJ2-7, with a possible D match to TRBD1 (6 bases). V was cut by 6 bases and J by 2 bases, with 20 bases left in between. Germline CDR1 is SEHNR and CDR2 is FQNEAQ (reference sequence). This CDR3 is built from 16 residues. The CDR3 loop reads CASSGPEQDSPYEQYF. The CDR3 DNA follows: TGTGCCAGCAGTGGACCGGAGCAGGACAGTCCCTACGAGCAGTACTTC.

The J gene is TRBJ2-5, the V gene TRBV7-9; the match to TRBD1 covers 7 bases. The germline CDR1 and CDR2 sequences are SEHNR and FQNEAQ (reference sequence). After removal of 4 bases from V and 5 bases from J, the junction contained 4 bases not matched to a gene. This CDR3 has 13 residues. The CDR3 sequence: CASSSDRRETQYF. The CDR3 bases are TGTGCCAGCAGCTCGGACAGGCGGGAGACCCAGTACTTC.

J is TRBJ2-7 and V is TRBV15, with D possibly being TRBD2 (5 bases). This CDR3 is built from 13 residues. Trimming removed 0 bases at V and 6 bases at J, with 9 bases between. The germline gives CDR1 LNHNV, CDR2 YYDKDF (reference sequence). The CDR3 nucleotides read TGTGCCACCAGCAGAGACGGACTGTTCGAGCAGTACTTC. Translation gives CATSRDGLFEQYF.